The next 29 T cell receptor beta chains were all read from a single sample in a study of shared clonotypes between healthy human individuals. The assay was immunoSEQ multiplex PCR, and TCRdb's table has in-frame clones only and misses some. The table lists hundreds of thousands of clones, about 96% of them singletons. Sequencing was carried out using naive CD4+ T cells sorted from blood. Subset noted: CD45RA+ positively selected. The receptors originated from a woman in her twenties or thirties in good health.

The V gene is TRBV29-1, the J gene TRBJ2-7; TRBD1 might be the D (5 bases). The CDR3 is made up of 13 amino acids. V was shortened by 4 bases and J by 2 bases, with 12 bases between the two germline ends. CDR1 is SQVTM and CDR2 is ANQGSEA in the germline V gene. CDR3 in DNA: TGCAGCGTTGCGACGAAGGGGACCTACGAGCAGTACTTC. It encodes CSVATKGTYEQYF.

The rearrangement joins TRBV29-1 to TRBJ2-7; perhaps TRBD2 as D (5 bases). From germline, CDR1 is SQVTM and CDR2 ANQGSEA. This CDR3 contains 12 residues. Trimming left V 4 bases short and J 2 bases short, with 9 bases between. CDR3 sequence: CSVGGYPYEQYF. The CDR3 DNA is TGCAGCGTTGGAGGGTACCCCTACGAGCAGTACTTC.

As for this clone: Other nucleotide sequences in the sample specify the same CDR3. This chain joins TRBV6-5 and TRBJ2-7; weak D call: TRBD2 (6 bases). Per the germline V gene, CDR1 is MNHEY and CDR2 is SVGAGI. The V and J ends lost 2 bases and 5 bases respectively, with 10 bases between them. There are 13 residues in the CDR3. CDR3 sequence (DNA): TGTGCCAGCAGTTACGGGCGGGGACACGAGCAGTACTTC. It yields the protein CASSYGRGHEQYF.

The chain is built from TRBV30 and TRBJ1-5, with D unclear. Trimming cost V 2 bases and J 12 bases, with 11 bases left between them. The germline V gene encodes CDR1 GTSNPN and CDR2 SVGIG (reference sequence). The CDR3 length is 11 residues. The CDR3 here is CAWSLGGGQHF. CDR3 in DNA: TGTGCCTGGAGTCTCGGAGGAGGCCAGCATTTT.

The CDR3 sequence: CASSGVNSGILSQYF. Here the CDR3 DNA reads TGTGCCAGCAGTGGAGTCAATAGCGGGATTCTAAGCCAGTACTTC. This chain links TRBV6-1 with TRBJ2-5, with TRBD2 identical over 8 bases. CDR1 and CDR2 (germline): MNHNS, SASEGT. The CDR3 contains 15 residues. Unmatched junction bases numbered 14, after V lost 4 bases and J lost 10 bases.

The chain has TRBV18 and TRBJ2-1; D gene uncertain. Germline assignment: CDR1 KGHSH and CDR2 LQKENI. V shed 2 bases and J shed 9 bases, with 14 bases lying between them. CDR3 length: 14 residues. CDR3 region: CASSPDVAIGEQFF. The CDR3 nucleotides are TGTGCCAGCTCACCAGACGTTGCCATCGGTGAGCAGTTCTTC.

The chain has TRBV7-2 and TRBJ1-5, with 7 positions matching TRBD1. Germline CDR1 is SGHTA and CDR2 is FQGNSA. The CDR3 is 14 amino acids. The V segment lost 1 base and the J segment 9 bases; nucleotides outside the gene matches: 6. DNA for the CDR3: TGTGCCAGCAGCTTAGAGGCCCAGGGGGTGCCCCAGCATTTT. This encodes CASSLEAQGVPQHF.

The chain is built from TRBV14 and TRBJ1-6, with D unresolved. V shed 4 bases and J shed 7 bases, with 14 bases lying between them. In germline, CDR1 is SGHDN, CDR2 FVKESK. This CDR3 has 15 residues. In DNA form, the CDR3 reads TGTGCCAGCAGCCCAGCTGAAGGGCGCAATTCACCCCTCCACTTT. As protein: CASSPAEGRNSPLHF.

The rearrangement links TRBV5-1 to TRBJ1-1; unclear D gene. The germline V gene has CDR1 SGHRS and CDR2 YFSETQ. This CDR3 is built from 13 residues. Trimming stripped 4 bases from V and 3 bases from J, with 10 bases between. This CDR3 reads CASSNTEHTEAFF. The CDR3 bases are TGCGCCAGCAGCAATACAGAGCACACTGAAGCTTTCTTT.

CDR3 nucleotide sequence: TGTGCCAGCAGTCCTAATTTCGGCGCCGGACTAGCGGGAGCTCGGCAGTACTTC. It yields the protein CASSPNFGAGLAGARQYF. The rearrangement uses TRBV27 and TRBJ2-7, with 13 positions matching TRBD2. Unmatched junction bases numbered 19, after V lost 5 bases and J lost 9 bases. The germline CDR1 and CDR2 sequences are MNHEY and SMNVEV (reference sequence). The CDR3 consists of 18 residues.

This rearrangement joins TRBV11-2 to TRBJ2-2; possibly TRBD1 for D (6 bases). This CDR3 has 14 amino acids. With 8 bases removed from V and 1 base from J, the gap between germline ends came to 11 bases. Germline lookup yields CDR1 SGHAT and CDR2 FQNNGV. CDR3 nucleotides: TGTGCCAGCGGTCGACAGGAGAACACCGGGGAGCTGTTTTTT. Translated, it gives CASGRQENTGELFF.

The rearrangement joins TRBV19 to TRBJ1-2; D gene uncertain. V lost 7 bases, J lost 0 bases, and 12 bases lay in between. Per the germline V gene, CDR1 is LNHDA and CDR2 is SQIVND (reference sequence). The CDR3 loop spans 14 amino acids. The DNA for the CDR3 is TGTGCCAGTACCCCAGGACGGACTAACTATGGCTACACCTTC. Protein product: CASTPGRTNYGYTF.

This chain joins TRBV6-6 and TRBJ2-2, with D unresolved. Trimming pared 2 bases from V and 2 bases from J, leaving 6 bases between. The CDR3 covers 14 residues. The germline CDR1 and CDR2 sequences are MNHNY and SVGAGI (reference sequence). The CDR3 spells CASSYLINTGELFF. DNA of the CDR3: TGTGCCAGCAGTTACCTGATAAACACCGGGGAGCTGTTTTTT.

The CDR3 spells CACLQGDTIYF. The CDR3 DNA sequence: TGTGCCTGCTTACAGGGGGACACCATATATTTT. The chain employs TRBV30 and TRBJ1-3, with 8 bases that match TRBD1. Germline CDR1 and CDR2: GTSNPN and SVGIG (reference sequence). The CDR3 is 11 amino acids. The V and J ends lost 6 bases and 8 bases, in that order; junction bases with no gene match: 3.

This clone is a singleton in its sample. CDR3 sequence: CASSPGLAGDIDTQYF. CDR3 coding DNA: TGTGCCAGCTCACCCGGACTAGCGGGAGACATAGATACGCAGTATTTT. The chain links TRBV18 to TRBJ2-3, with 13 bases matching TRBD2. Germline values: CDR1 KGHSH, CDR2 LQKENI. CDR3 size: 16 residues. The V segment lost 3 bases and the J segment 5 bases; nucleotides outside the gene matches: 5.

The chain combines TRBV27 with TRBJ2-2; perhaps TRBD2 as D (7 bases). The CDR3 is 14 amino acids. CDR1 is MNHEY, CDR2 SMNVEV, per germline (reference sequence). V gave up 5 bases and J gave up 7 bases, with 14 bases separating them. CDR3 protein: CASSPRRGGGELFF. CDR3 bases: TGTGCCAGCAGTCCCCGGAGGGGGGGCGGGGAGCTGTTTTTT.

The chain combines TRBV12-1 with TRBJ2-5. TRBV12-1 is termed a pseudogene. The CDR3 is made up of 11 amino acids. CDR3 DNA sequence: TGTGCCAGCAGCTTTAAAGAGACCCAGTACTTC. Translating gives CASSFKETQYF.

Notes on this clone: Different DNA sequences within this sample yield the same CDR3. The J gene is TRBJ2-3, the V gene TRBV7-9; D is unresolved. Trimming pared 1 base from V and 2 bases from J, leaving 1 base between. Germline loops: CDR1 SEHNR, CDR2 FQNEAQ (reference sequence). The CDR3 extends over 12 amino acids. The CDR3 here is CASSLDTDTQYF. CDR3 sequence (DNA): TGTGCCAGCAGCTTAGACACAGATACGCAGTATTTT. Full variable domain (outside the CDR3, taken from reference TRBV7-9 and TRBJ2-3): DTGVSQNPRHKITKRGQNVTFRCDPISEHNRLYWYRQTLGQGPEFLTYFQNEAQLEKSRLLSDRFSAERPKGSFSTLEIQRTEQGDSAMYLCASSLDTDTQYFGPGTRLTVL.

The chain uses TRBV7-9 and TRBJ2-7; D is possibly TRBD2 (7 bases). This CDR3 comprises 15 residues. CDR1 and CDR2 (germline): SEHNR, FQNEAQ (reference sequence). V gave up 5 bases and J gave up 2 bases, with 16 bases separating them. For the CDR3, the DNA is TGTGCCAGCAGCCCCAGGGGCGGGAGCCCCTACGAGCAGTACTTC. It yields the protein CASSPRGGSPYEQYF.

The J gene is TRBJ1-2, the V gene TRBV4-1; D possibly corresponds to TRBD1 (6 bases). Germline lookup yields CDR1 MGHRA and CDR2 YSYEKL. The CDR3 loop spans 15 amino acids. Deletions cut 4 bases from V and 5 bases from J, with 17 bases between. The CDR3 DNA is TGCGCCAGCAGCCTTAACGTCGACACAGGGTATGGCTACACCTTC. It translates to CASSLNVDTGYGYTF.

The V call is TRBV5-1, the J call TRBJ2-1, with 9 bases that match TRBD2. With 0 bases clipped from V and 8 bases from J, the junction kept 9 bases outside the gene matches. The CDR3 runs 16 residues. Germline loops: CDR1 SGHRS, CDR2 YFSETQ. For the CDR3, the DNA is TGCGCCAGCAGCTTGGTGGGGCTAGCGGGAAGGGATGAGCAGTTCTTC. It codes for CASSLVGLAGRDEQFF.

This chain links TRBV7-6 with TRBJ1-4; D not certain. CDR3 length: 13 residues. Germline values: CDR1 SGHVS, CDR2 FNYEAQ. V gave up 5 bases and J gave up 7 bases, with 11 bases separating them. As DNA, the CDR3 is TGTGCCAGCAGCCCACAAGAAGGTGAAAAACTGTTTTTT. Translation gives CASSPQEGEKLFF.

V is TRBV7-8 and J is TRBJ2-5, with D possibly being TRBD2 (6 bases). The length of the CDR3 is 16 residues. The V and J ends lost 4 bases and 4 bases respectively, with 19 bases between them. From germline, CDR1 is SGHVS and CDR2 FQNEAQ. The CDR3 loop is CASSSRRVLAGETQYF. CDR3 nucleotides: TGTGCCAGCAGCTCTAGGAGGGTCCTCGCGGGAGAGACCCAGTACTTC. The full variable domain, with the rest looked up from reference TRBV7-8 and TRBJ2-5, is GAGVSQSPRYKVAKRGQDVALRCDPISGHVSLFWYQQALGQGPEFLTYFQNEAQLDKSGLPSDRFFAERPEGSVSTLKIQRTQQEDSAVYLCASSSRRVLAGETQYFGPGTRLLVL.

The J gene is TRBJ1-6, the V gene TRBV28, with 11 bases that match TRBD1. Germline loops: CDR1 MDHEN, CDR2 SYDVKM. Trimming cost V 6 bases and J 1 base; bases outside gene matches: 5. The CDR3 consists of 17 residues. CDR3 nucleotides: TGTGCCAGCAGCCTCGGGACAGGGGGATCCTATAATTCACCCCTCCACTTT. Its translation: CASSLGTGGSYNSPLHF.

The chain couples TRBV19 to TRBJ2-4; D possibly corresponds to TRBD2 (6 bases). The CDR3 runs to 15 residues. Trimming pared 4 bases from V and 2 bases from J, leaving 12 bases between. Per germline, CDR1 LNHDA and CDR2 SQIVND (reference sequence). The CDR3 DNA reads as TGTGCCAGTAGTAGAGGGGAGGTCCCCAAAAACATTCAGTACTTC. It specifies CASSRGEVPKNIQYF.

Only one count was recorded for this clone. V is TRBV11-2 and J is TRBJ1-2; 9 nucleotides align to TRBD1. With V trimmed by 3 bases and J by 4 bases, 12 bases remained unmatched. Per germline, CDR1 SGHAT and CDR2 FQNNGV. This CDR3 is built from 17 residues. DNA for the CDR3: TGTGCCAGCAGCTTCCGCCCGGGACAGGGAGATTTCTATGGCTACACCTTC. Residues: CASSFRPGQGDFYGYTF.

The table lists this clone with a count of one. This chain uses TRBV28 with TRBJ2-2, with TRBD2 matching 14 bases. This CDR3 has 18 amino acids. The germline CDR1 and CDR2 sequences are MDHEN and SYDVKM. Germline trimming cut 8 bases from V and 3 bases from J; bases unmatched to any gene: 11. The CDR3 region is CASGLTSGRALDTGELFF. The DNA for the CDR3 is TGTGCCAGCGGCTTGACTAGCGGGAGGGCCCTTGACACCGGGGAGCTGTTTTTT.

This chain links TRBV27 with TRBJ2-7; 7 bases map to TRBD2. V gave up 5 bases and J gave up 1 base; unmatched junction bases: 5. Germline-derived CDR1 and CDR2 are MNHEY and SMNVEV (reference sequence). CDR3 length equals 14 residues. As DNA, the CDR3 is TGTGCCAGCAGTCAGTGGGGAGGGTCCTACGAGCAGTACTTC. Translation: CASSQWGGSYEQYF.

The genes are TRBV2 and TRBJ2-5, with TRBD2 matching 8 bases. The J segment lost 3 bases and the V segment lost 7 bases, leaving 4 bases of the junction unmatched. Germline V lookup: CDR1 SNHLY, CDR2 FYNNEI. This CDR3 has 13 residues. For the CDR3, the DNA is TGTGCCAGCACTAGGACTAGCAAAGAGACCCAGTACTTC. Translated, it gives CASTRTSKETQYF.